These 19 T cell receptor beta chains were sequenced from one sample in a study of blood T cell repertoires in COVID-19. Some clones are missing from TCRdb's copy, which holds only in-frame ones; the method was immunoSEQ multiplex PCR. The data show roughly 150,000 clones, with approximately 83% seen just once and about 10% held by the top ten. The sample consisted of peripheral blood. These receptors all come from a woman aged 80 or older with active or convalescent COVID-19.

The chain uses TRBV18 and TRBJ1-2; 7 bases align to TRBD1. From germline, CDR1 is KGHSH and CDR2 LQKENI. The trim removed 2 bases at V and 1 base at J, leaving 1 base unmatched. This CDR3 contains 14 residues. In DNA, the CDR3 is TGTGCCAGCTCACCAGCAGGGGGTAACTATGGCTACACCTTC. It is translated as CASSPAGGNYGYTF.

This clone has more than one count but fewer than ten. The chain recombines TRBV13 with TRBJ2-1, with 8 positions matching TRBD1. Germline CDR1 is PRHDT and CDR2 is FYEKMQ (reference sequence). Trimming removed 4 bases from V and 2 bases from J; junction bases left unmatched: 4. The CDR3 runs 15 residues. The CDR3 spells CASSSQGATYNEQFF. The CDR3 DNA is TGTGCCAGCAGCTCCCAGGGGGCAACCTACAATGAGCAGTTCTTC.

The V and J genes are TRBV27 and TRBJ2-1, with 7 positions matching TRBD1. Per the germline V gene, CDR1 is MNHEY and CDR2 is SMNVEV (reference sequence). J gave up 4 bases and V 2 bases, and 5 bases lay outside the gene matches. There are 15 residues in the CDR3. The CDR3 protein is CASSLPGTVYNEQFF. CDR3 in DNA: TGTGCCAGCAGTTTACCCGGGACAGTATACAATGAGCAGTTCTTC.

The V call is TRBV7-2, the J call TRBJ2-2; TRBD1 aligns across 8 bases. The CDR3 has 16 residues. CDR1 and CDR2 (germline): SGHTA, FQGNSA. V was pared by 3 bases and J by 5 bases, with 8 bases of the junction left unmatched. The CDR3 DNA reads as TGTGCCAGCAGCTTCAGGACAGGGACCCCAACCGGGGAGCTGTTTTTT. This sequence encodes CASSFRTGTPTGELFF.

V is TRBV11-2 and J is TRBJ2-2; D is possibly TRBD2 (6 bases). Trimming removed 0 bases from V and 7 bases from J, with 15 bases in between. Per the germline V gene, CDR1 is SGHAT and CDR2 is FQNNGV. The length of the CDR3 is 16 residues. CDR3: CASSLDARRRDGELFF. CDR3 coding DNA: TGTGCCAGCAGCTTAGATGCCAGGAGGAGGGACGGGGAGCTGTTTTTT.

This rearrangement joins TRBV14 to TRBJ2-7, with 8 bases lining up with TRBD1. Germline V gene sequence: CDR1 SGHDN, CDR2 FVKESK. V lost 0 bases and J lost 7; bases outside the gene matches: 5. The CDR3 is made up of 14 amino acids. The CDR3 loop is CASSQERRQGEQYF. The CDR3 DNA follows: TGTGCCAGCAGCCAAGAGAGGCGACAGGGGGAGCAGTACTTC.

The chain couples TRBV12-3 or TRBV12-4 to TRBJ1-2; 8 bases line up with TRBD1. The CDR3 contains 13 residues. Trimming took 7 bases from V and 6 from J; bases not matched to a gene: 7. The CDR3 nucleotides read TGTGCCAGCACCTGGACAGGGCAAAATGGCTACACCTTC. This codes for CASTWTGQNGYTF.

This clone was counted a few times. The rearrangement links TRBV7-2 to TRBJ1-2, with TRBD1 matching over 8 bases. This CDR3 spans 13 amino acids. V shed 3 bases and J 10 bases; nucleotides not matched to a gene: 7. CDR1 is SGHTA and CDR2 is FQGNSA in the germline V gene. CDR3 sequence (DNA): TGTGCCAGCAGCTTGCGACAGGGGATAGACTACACCTTC. The encoded protein is CASSLRQGIDYTF.

The rearrangement joins TRBV25-1 to TRBJ2-3; unclear D gene. Trimming pared 8 bases from V and 0 bases from J, leaving 15 bases between. Germline CDR1 is MGHDK and CDR2 is SYGVNS. This CDR3 comprises 15 residues. CDR3 DNA sequence: TGTGCCAGCGGTTACACTACCTTCAGCACAGATACGCAGTATTTT. Amino acid sequence: CASGYTTFSTDTQYF.

The chain combines TRBV3-1 (or the pseudogene TRBV3-2) with TRBJ2-3; D may be TRBD2 (5 bases). Between the trimmed V and J ends, which lost 4 bases and 10 bases, there was a span of 9 bases. Germline V CDR1 and CDR2: LGHDT, YNNKEL (reference sequence). The CDR3 runs 11 residues. The CDR3 loop is CASSLGIPQYF. The CDR3 bases are TGTGCCAGCAGCCTCGGGATTCCGCAGTATTTT.

The chain joins TRBV25-1 to TRBJ2-3; TRBD2 matches at 10 bases. The CDR3 runs to 15 residues. Germline V gives CDR1 MGHDK, CDR2 SYGVNS. V was pared by 5 bases and J by 6 bases, with 8 bases of the junction left unmatched. CDR3 residues: CASSPQRGGPDTQYF. The DNA of the CDR3 is TGTGCCAGCAGTCCCCAGCGGGGGGGCCCCGATACGCAGTATTTT.

The rearrangement uses TRBV11-3 and TRBJ1-5, with D unclear. This CDR3 has 13 amino acids. The V and J ends lost 2 bases and 10 bases respectively, with 12 bases between them. Germline CDR1 is SGHNT and CDR2 is YENEEA. The CDR3 here is CASSLPPGPPQHF. The CDR3 DNA is TGTGCCAGCAGCTTACCCCCGGGTCCACCCCAGCATTTT.

The V call is TRBV9, the J call TRBJ1-2; 7 positions agree with TRBD1. J was trimmed by 2 bases and V by 6 bases; bases with no gene match: 10. The CDR3 is made up of 15 amino acids. The V gene's germline CDR1 is SGDLS and CDR2 YYNGEE. The CDR3 DNA reads as TGTGCCAGCACCCCCCCGACAGGGTCAAACTATGGCTACACCTTC. Protein sequence: CASTPPTGSNYGYTF.

This chain uses TRBV19 with TRBJ1-2; 7 bases align to TRBD1. The germline gives CDR1 LNHDA, CDR2 SQIVND (reference sequence). Trimming at V came to 7 bases and at J to 3 bases, leaving 11 bases not matched to a gene. The CDR3 runs to 15 residues. CDR3 coding DNA: TGTGCCAGTACCGCGCCAGGGCAGGGGGACTATGGCTACACCTTC. Its translation is CASTAPGQGDYGYTF.

This clone was seen only once. This chain links TRBV11-3 with TRBJ2-3; weak D call: TRBD2 (5 bases). The CDR3 totals 15 residues. With 4 bases removed from V and 1 base from J, the gap between germline ends came to 12 bases. The germline CDR1 and CDR2 sequences are SGHNT and YENEEA. This CDR3 is CASSSDYSRTDTQYF. The CDR3, as DNA: TGTGCCAGCAGCTCCGACTACTCGCGCACAGATACGCAGTATTTT.

The chain has TRBV30 and TRBJ1-4, with 7 bases matching TRBD1. CDR3 length: 14 amino acids. Looked up from germline, CDR1 is GTSNPN and CDR2 is SVGIG (reference sequence). The J segment lost 0 bases and the V segment lost 5 bases, leaving 3 bases of the junction unmatched. The CDR3 reads CAWGTGATNEKLFF. The CDR3 nucleotides read TGTGCCTGGGGAACAGGGGCAACTAATGAAAAACTGTTTTTT.

J is TRBJ2-1 and V is TRBV5-4, with 8 bases that match TRBD2. Germline CDR1 is SGHNT and CDR2 is YYREEE (reference sequence). There are 15 residues in the CDR3. V lost 5 bases to trimming and J lost 9 bases; unmatched junction nucleotides: 13. The CDR3 sequence is CASRRGTSEASEQFF. CDR3 bases: TGTGCCAGCAGACGAGGGACTAGTGAGGCTTCTGAGCAGTTCTTC.

DNA of the CDR3: TGTGCCAGCAGCGTAGAGGGGACACGACCCTATGGCTACACCTTC. Translated, it gives CASSVEGTRPYGYTF. The genes are TRBV9 and TRBJ1-2, with D perhaps TRBD1 (6 bases). There are 15 residues in the CDR3. V lost 0 bases and J 4 bases, leaving 13 bases between the germline ends. CDR1 SGDLS and CDR2 YYNGEE come from the germline V gene.

About this clone: At one of its ends the junction is not consistent with the germline gene, which may arise from a read error. The CDR3 nucleotides are TGTGCCAGCTCACCACAACCAGGTTTAAATTCACTCCTCCACTTT. As protein: CASSPQPGLNSLLHF. The chain has TRBV18 and TRBJ1-6; D is unresolved. This CDR3 is 15 amino acids long. From germline, CDR1 is KGHSH and CDR2 LQKENI. Full variable domain (outside the CDR3, taken from reference TRBV18 and TRBJ1-6): NAGVMQNPRHLVRRRGQEARLRCSPMKGHSHVYWYRQLPEEGLKFMVYLQKENIIDESGMPKERFSAEFPKEGPSILRIQQVVRGDSAAYFCASSPQPGLNSLLHFGNGTRLTVT.